The rows below give T cell receptor beta chains drawn from one sample of a study of blood T cell repertoires in COVID-19. TCRdb's copy holds only in-frame clones and misses some; the assay was immunoSEQ multiplex PCR. The sample lists approximately 440,000 clones; approximately 90% were seen once. The source material was peripheral blood. These receptors were obtained from a woman aged 45-60 years with COVID-19, enrolled during active disease. The CDR3 runs from the conserved cysteine through the conserved F or W. The D gene is left open where the match is weak. Rows give clone size only sometimes, using once, few, many, or a class for an expanded clone.

D gene	V gene	clone size	J gene	CDR3 DNA	CDR3 protein
NA	TRBV5-1	NA	TRBJ1-2	TGCGCCAGCAGCTGGGGGCGGACTCCGAACTATGGCTACACCTTC	CASSWGRTPNYGYTF
NA	TRBV5-4	NA	TRBJ2-3	TGTGCCAGCAGCTTGACTAGCCATAGCACAGATACGCAGTATTTT	CASSLTSHSTDTQYF
NA	TRBV15	NA	TRBJ1-1	TGTGCCACCAGCGTCCGAGGGCAGGTGAACACTGAAGCTTTCTTT	CATSVRGQVNTEAFF
TRBD1	TRBV30	NA	TRBJ1-4	TGTGCCACGACAGGGGAGGATAATGAAAAACTGTTTTTT	CATTGEDNEKLFF
NA	TRBV21-1	NA	TRBJ1-4	TGTGCCAGCAGCAAAGCTAGGGCAGGAGGTCTGGGTGAAGAACTGTTTTTT	CASSKARAGGLGEELFF
TRBD1	TRBV12-3/TRBV12-4	once	TRBJ1-1	TGTGCCAGCAGTCGCCGACAGGGAGAAGCTTTCTTT	CASSRRQGEAFF
NA	TRBV19	NA	TRBJ1-2	TGTGCCAGTAGTATAGCCGAGAACTATGGCTACACCTTC	CASSIAENYGYTF
NA	TRBV27	NA	TRBJ2-4	TGTGCCAGCAGCCCAAACCCCGGGGGTATTCAGTACTTC	CASSPNPGGIQYF
NA	TRBV5-1	NA	TRBJ1-6	TGCGCCAGCAGCTTGGACGGGGGGCTACTAAATTCACCCCTCCACTTT	CASSLDGGLLNSPLHF
NA	TRBV25-1	NA	TRBJ2-7	TGTGCCAGCAGTGAAGGGCCAACTAGGGTCGAGCAGTACTTC	CASSEGPTRVEQYF
TRBD1	TRBV14	many	TRBJ2-2	TGTGCCAGCAGCCAAACAGGGGGCATCGTCGGGGAGCTGTTTTTT	CASSQTGGIVGELFF
TRBD2	TRBV5-1	NA	TRBJ2-7	TGCGCCAGCAGCTTGGGACTAGCGGGGGCCTACGAGCAGTACTTC	CASSLGLAGAYEQYF
TRBD2	TRBV24-1	NA	TRBJ2-1	TGTGCCACCAGTGACCCCGGGGGGGACTCCTACAATGAGCAGTTCTTC	CATSDPGGDSYNEQFF
NA	TRBV28	NA	TRBJ2-1	TGTGCCAGCAGTCCCCCCTCCCAGGGTACCGATGAGCAGTTCTTC	CASSPPSQGTDEQFF
NA	TRBV28	NA	TRBJ2-7	TGTGCCAGCAGTACCCAGACACCGGGGGAGCAGTACTTC	CASSTQTPGEQYF
TRBD2	TRBV24-1	NA	TRBJ2-3	TGTGCCACCAGTGATGGGCTTGCTGTGGGGGGGGACACAGATACGCAGTATTTT	CATSDGLAVGGDTDTQYF
NA	TRBV5-1	once	TRBJ2-2	TGCGCCAGCAGCAGATACAGGCAATTCGGGGAGCTGTTTTTT	CASSRYRQFGELFF
NA	TRBV6-5	NA	TRBJ2-1	TGTGCCAGCGTAGCAAATCATTACAATGAGCAGTTCTTC	CASVANHYNEQFF
NA	TRBV28	NA	TRBJ2-1	TGTGCCAGCAGTTCTAGCTCCTCCGGGGGTTTGGCCTACAATGAGCAGTTCTTC	CASSSSSSGGLAYNEQFF
TRBD1	TRBV7-9	NA	TRBJ1-2	TGTGCCAGCAGTTTAGGGGACAGGGAGGATCTCTATGGCTACACCTTC	CASSLGDREDLYGYTF
NA	TRBV18	NA	TRBJ1-1	TGTGCCAGCTCACCGGGCCCCCGAGTCTCTGAAGCTTTCTTT	CASSPGPRVSEAFF
NA	TRBV7-9	NA	TRBJ1-1	TGTGCCAGCAGCTTACTGACAGAAGAAGCTTTCTTT	CASSLLTEEAFF
NA	TRBV30	NA	TRBJ1-5	TGTGCCTGGAGCGGGGGGGATCAGCCCCAGCATTTT	CAWSGGDQPQHF
NA	TRBV24-1	NA	TRBJ2-7	TGTGCCACCAGTGATCCATTCAGGGGGGCCTACGAGCAGTACTTC	CATSDPFRGAYEQYF